Described below is a single T cell receptor (beta chain) sequence and its context. Antigen: not known. The CDR3 has 14 residues. V was pared by 5 bases and J by 5 bases, with 19 bases between. Germline loops: CDR1 SQVTM, CDR2 ANQGSEA. TCRdb re-derived calls from the 5' RACE reads in MiXCR, one entry per CDR3 protein. The profile shows under 150,000 distinct CDR3 sequences, roughly a tenth of them singletons. The data were obtained in a study of CD8 T cells in ankylosing spondylitis. Broader study findings: Within ankylosing spondylitis blood, a TCR beta motif made up of roughly eight highly homologous variants appeared to be characteristic.

This chain links TRBV29-1 with TRBJ2-7; D tentatively reads TRBD1 or TRBD2 (5 bases each). The receptor's source is a male donor with ankylosing spondylitis or in good health (not recorded which). Sequencing was done on a sample of blood, either unsorted or a sorted T cell fraction (not recorded which). The CDR3 DNA follows: TGCAGCGTTACCTTATGGACCGGGACGGACGAGCAGTACTTC. Its translation is CSVTLWTGTDEQYF.